Listed here are 9 T cell receptor beta chains from one sample, sequenced in a study of T cell responses to AZD1222 COVID-19 vaccine. Using immunoSEQ multiplex PCR, the repertoire was profiled, and TCRdb retains in-frame clones only, with some absent. This sample yields over 120,000 clones, of which roughly 92% are seen a single time; over 1.5% belongs to the top ten. This specimen was peripheral blood, taken on day 0 of AZD1222 vaccination. Source of these receptors: an adult in good health.

This clone was recorded once. The chain employs TRBV5-6 and TRBJ2-5; 9 bases align to TRBD2. The V segment lost 2 bases and the J segment 3 bases; nucleotides outside the gene matches: 5. Looked up from germline, CDR1 is SGHDT and CDR2 is YYEEEE. This CDR3 has 15 amino acids. The DNA for the CDR3 is TGTGCCAGCAGCTTAATAGCGGGAGTAGAAGAGACCCAGTACTTC. This encodes CASSLIAGVEETQYF.

V and J are TRBV27 and TRBJ2-1, with 7 bases that match TRBD2. Germline assignment: CDR1 MNHEY and CDR2 SMNVEV (reference sequence). Losses at the gene ends were 6 bases for V and 3 bases for J; bases not matched to a gene: 8. This CDR3 region has 15 residues. This chain's CDR3 is CASRGPAGDYNEQFF. As DNA, the CDR3 is TGTGCCAGCAGGGGCCCGGCGGGGGACTACAATGAGCAGTTCTTC.

As DNA, the CDR3 is TGCGCCAGCAGCTTCCTGGAGCGGGAGTCTCCCCAAGAGACCCAGTACTTC. Its translation: CASSFLERESPQETQYF. This chain connects TRBV5-1 to TRBJ2-5; 8 bases match TRBD2. The CDR3 contains 17 residues. Germline lookup yields CDR1 SGHRS and CDR2 YFSETQ. V lost 2 bases, J lost 1 base, and 10 bases stayed unmatched.

The J gene is TRBJ2-4, the V gene TRBV11-2; 7 bases are shared with TRBD1. The CDR3 contains 13 residues. The germline V gene encodes CDR1 SGHAT and CDR2 FQNNGV. V was pared by 0 bases and J by 14 bases, with 7 bases of the junction left unmatched. DNA for the CDR3: TGTGCCAGCAGCTTAGATACAGACAGGGAAGAGTACTTC. Its translation is CASSLDTDREEYF.

J is TRBJ2-1 and V is TRBV28; 8 nucleotides match TRBD2. V shed 1 base and J 8 bases; nucleotides not matched to a gene: 13. In germline, CDR1 is MDHEN, CDR2 SYDVKM. The CDR3 is 17 amino acids. CDR3 nucleotides: TGTGCCAGCAGTTTATCCCCGGGACTAGGGGAATTCTATGAGCAGTTCTTC. It specifies CASSLSPGLGEFYEQFF.

V and J are TRBV5-4 and TRBJ1-3, with unresolved D. From germline, CDR1 is SGHNT and CDR2 YYREEE (reference sequence). The V end was cut by 4 bases, the J end by 4 bases, with 12 bases between. This CDR3 contains 14 residues. CDR3 sequence (DNA): TGTGCCAGCAGCCCTGACATGGCAGGAAACACCATATATTTT. It encodes CASSPDMAGNTIYF.

This clone occurred once. The chain links TRBV4-1 to TRBJ1-2; D uncertain. V lost 1 base and J lost 2, with 8 bases in between. Germline V gene data show CDR1 as MGHRA and CDR2 as YSYEKL. The CDR3 is made up of 14 amino acids. In DNA, the CDR3 is TGCGCCAGCAGCCAAGTAATCCGAAACTATGGCTACACCTTC. Residues: CASSQVIRNYGYTF.

V usage is TRBV7-6 and J usage is TRBJ2-2; 9 nucleotides line up with TRBD2. The CDR3 sequence is 17 residues long. Losses at the gene ends were 3 bases for V and 7 bases for J; bases not matched to a gene: 12. Germline V gene lookup returns CDR1 SGHVS and CDR2 FNYEAQ. The CDR3 is CASSFGLTSGRNGELFF. The CDR3 nucleotides read TGTGCCAGCAGCTTCGGGCTGACTAGCGGTCGGAACGGGGAGCTGTTTTTT.

V and J are TRBV4-1 and TRBJ2-6, with D possibly matching TRBD1 (6 bases). The CDR3 length is 17 residues. V lost 3 bases and J 2 bases, leaving 14 bases between the germline ends. CDR1 and CDR2 (germline): MGHRA, YSYEKL. The CDR3, as DNA: TGCGCCAGCAGCCACACACGCACAGGGACTGGGGCCAACGTCCTGACTTTC. Amino acid sequence: CASSHTRTGTGANVLTF.